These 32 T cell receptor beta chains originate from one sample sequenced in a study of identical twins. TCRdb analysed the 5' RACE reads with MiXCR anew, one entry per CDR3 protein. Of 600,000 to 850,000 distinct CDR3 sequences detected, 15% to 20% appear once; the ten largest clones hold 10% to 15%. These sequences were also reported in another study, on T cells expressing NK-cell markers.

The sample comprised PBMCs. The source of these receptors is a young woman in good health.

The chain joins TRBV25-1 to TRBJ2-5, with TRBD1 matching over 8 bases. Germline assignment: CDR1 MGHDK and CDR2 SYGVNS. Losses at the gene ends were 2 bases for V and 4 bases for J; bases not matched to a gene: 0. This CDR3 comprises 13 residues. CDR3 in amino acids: CASSEQGAETQYF. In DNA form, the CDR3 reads TGTGCCAGCAGTGAACAGGGGGCAGAGACCCAGTACTTC.

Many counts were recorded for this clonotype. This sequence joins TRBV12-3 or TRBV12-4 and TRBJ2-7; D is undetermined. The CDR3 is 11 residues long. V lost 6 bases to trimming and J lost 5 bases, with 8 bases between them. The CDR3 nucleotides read TGTGCCAGCAGCTTATCCCACGAGCAGTACTTC. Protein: CASSLSHEQYF.

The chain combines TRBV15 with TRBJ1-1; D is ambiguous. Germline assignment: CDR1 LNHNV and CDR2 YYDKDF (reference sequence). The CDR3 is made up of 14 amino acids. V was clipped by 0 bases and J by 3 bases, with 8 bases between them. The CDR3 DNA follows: TGTGCCACCAGCAGAGATTTATCGTACACTGAAGCTTTCTTT. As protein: CATSRDLSYTEAFF.

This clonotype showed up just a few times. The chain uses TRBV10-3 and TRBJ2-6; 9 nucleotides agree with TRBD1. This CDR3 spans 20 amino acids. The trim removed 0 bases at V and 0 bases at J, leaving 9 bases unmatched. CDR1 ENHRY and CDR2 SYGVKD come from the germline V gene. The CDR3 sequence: CAISESRSGTGTSGANVLTF. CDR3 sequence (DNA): TGTGCCATCAGTGAGTCTAGGTCCGGGACAGGGACCTCTGGGGCCAACGTCCTGACTTTC.

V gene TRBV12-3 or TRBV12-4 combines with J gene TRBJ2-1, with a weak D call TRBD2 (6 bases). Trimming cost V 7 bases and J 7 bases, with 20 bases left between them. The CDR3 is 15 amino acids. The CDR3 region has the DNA TGTGCCAGCACTCTTGCCCCGACTAGTTCGAATGAGCAGTTCTTC. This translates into CASTLAPTSSNEQFF.

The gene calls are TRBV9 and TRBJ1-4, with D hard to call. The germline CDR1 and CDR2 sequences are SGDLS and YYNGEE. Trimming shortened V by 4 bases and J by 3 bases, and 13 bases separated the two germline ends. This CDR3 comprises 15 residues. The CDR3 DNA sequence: TGTGCCAGCAGCCCCCCGGGAGGAGCTAATGAAAAACTGTTTTTT. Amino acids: CASSPPGGANEKLFF.

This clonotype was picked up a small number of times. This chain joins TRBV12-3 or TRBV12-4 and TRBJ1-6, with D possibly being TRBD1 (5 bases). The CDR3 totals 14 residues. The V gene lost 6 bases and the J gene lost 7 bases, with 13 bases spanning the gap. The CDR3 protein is CASRGGVRNSPLHF. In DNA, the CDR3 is TGTGCCAGCAGGGGGGGGGTAAGGAATTCACCCCTCCACTTT.

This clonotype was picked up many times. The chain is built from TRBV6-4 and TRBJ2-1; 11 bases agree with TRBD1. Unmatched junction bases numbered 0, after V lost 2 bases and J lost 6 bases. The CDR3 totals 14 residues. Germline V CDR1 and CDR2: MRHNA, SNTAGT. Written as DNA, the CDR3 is TGTGCCAGCAGTGACGGGACAGGGGGCAATGAGCAGTTCTTC. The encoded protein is CASSDGTGGNEQFF.

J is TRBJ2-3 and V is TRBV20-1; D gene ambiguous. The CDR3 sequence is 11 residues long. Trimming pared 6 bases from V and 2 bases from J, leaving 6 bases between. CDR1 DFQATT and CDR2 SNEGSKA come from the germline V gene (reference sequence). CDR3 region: CSATHTDTQYF. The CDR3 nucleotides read TGCAGTGCGACGCACACAGATACGCAGTATTTT.

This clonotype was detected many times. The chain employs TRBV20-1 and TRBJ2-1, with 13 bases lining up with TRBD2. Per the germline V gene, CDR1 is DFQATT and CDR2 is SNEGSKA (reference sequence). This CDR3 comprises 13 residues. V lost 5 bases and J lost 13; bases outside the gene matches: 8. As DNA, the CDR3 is TGCAGTGCTCGTGGACTAGCGGGGGTTAAACAGTTCTTC. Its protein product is CSARGLAGVKQFF.

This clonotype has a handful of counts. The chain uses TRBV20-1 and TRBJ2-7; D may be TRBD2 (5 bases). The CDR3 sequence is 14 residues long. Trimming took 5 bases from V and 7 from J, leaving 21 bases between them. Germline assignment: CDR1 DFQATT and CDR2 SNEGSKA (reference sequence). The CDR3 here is CSAPGPTMEDEQYF. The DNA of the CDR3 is TGCAGTGCTCCTGGCCCCACAATGGAGGATGAGCAGTACTTC.

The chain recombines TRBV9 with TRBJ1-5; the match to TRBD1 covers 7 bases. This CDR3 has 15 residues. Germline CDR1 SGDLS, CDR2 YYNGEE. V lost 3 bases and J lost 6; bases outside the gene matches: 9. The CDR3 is CASSASGGSSQPQHF. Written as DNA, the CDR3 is TGTGCCAGCAGCGCCTCAGGGGGGAGTTCTCAGCCCCAGCATTTT.

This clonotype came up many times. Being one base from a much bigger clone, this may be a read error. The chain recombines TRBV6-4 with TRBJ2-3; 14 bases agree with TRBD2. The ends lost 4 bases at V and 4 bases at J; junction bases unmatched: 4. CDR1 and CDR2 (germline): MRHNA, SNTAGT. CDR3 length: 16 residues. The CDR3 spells CASSASTSGGADTQYF. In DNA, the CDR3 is TGTGCCAGCAGTGCCTCGACTAGCGGGGGGGCAGATACGCAGTATTTT.

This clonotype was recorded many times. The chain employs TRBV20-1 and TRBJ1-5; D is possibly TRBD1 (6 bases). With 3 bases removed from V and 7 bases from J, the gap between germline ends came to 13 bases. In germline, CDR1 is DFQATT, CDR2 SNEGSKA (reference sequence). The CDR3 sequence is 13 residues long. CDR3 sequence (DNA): TGCAGTGCTAGTAACAGGGTCGAACAGCCCCAGCATTTT. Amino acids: CSASNRVEQPQHF.

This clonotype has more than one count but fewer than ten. The CDR3 bases are TGTGCCAGCAGCCAGGGGGTGCGGGAGAATACAGATACGCAGTATTTT. The encoded protein is CASSQGVRENTDTQYF. The chain is built from TRBV27 and TRBJ2-3; D may match TRBD1 or TRBD2 (7 bases each). V was pared by 6 bases and J by 3 bases, with 19 bases between. There are 16 residues in the CDR3. CDR1 and CDR2 (germline): MNHEY, SMNVEV (reference sequence).

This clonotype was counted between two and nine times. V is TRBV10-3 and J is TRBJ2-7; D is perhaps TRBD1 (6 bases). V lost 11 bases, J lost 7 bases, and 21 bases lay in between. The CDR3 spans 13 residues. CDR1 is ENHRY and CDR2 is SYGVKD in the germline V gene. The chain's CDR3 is CAVQRGSGSEQYF. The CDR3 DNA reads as TGTGCCGTACAGAGGGGGTCGGGTTCGGAGCAGTACTTC.

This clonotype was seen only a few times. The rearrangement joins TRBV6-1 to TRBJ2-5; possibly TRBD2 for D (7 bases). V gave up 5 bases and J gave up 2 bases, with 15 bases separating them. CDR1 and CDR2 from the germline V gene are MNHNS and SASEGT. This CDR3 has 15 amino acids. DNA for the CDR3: TGTGCCAGCAGTCAGCCCGGGGGGACACAAGAGACCCAGTACTTC. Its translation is CASSQPGGTQETQYF.

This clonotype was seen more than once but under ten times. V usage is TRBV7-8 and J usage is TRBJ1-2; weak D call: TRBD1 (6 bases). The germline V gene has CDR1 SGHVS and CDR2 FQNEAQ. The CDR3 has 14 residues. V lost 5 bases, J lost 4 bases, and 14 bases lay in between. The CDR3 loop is CASSPRDITYGYTF. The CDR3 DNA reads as TGTGCCAGCAGCCCTAGGGACATTACCTATGGCTACACCTTC.

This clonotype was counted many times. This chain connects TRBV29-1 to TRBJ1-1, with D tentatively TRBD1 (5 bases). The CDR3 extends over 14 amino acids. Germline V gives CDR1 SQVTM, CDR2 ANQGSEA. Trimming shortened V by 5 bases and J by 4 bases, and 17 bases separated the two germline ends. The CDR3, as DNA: TGCAGCGTTATCGGGGGGTCTAGGGCCACTGAAGCTTTCTTT. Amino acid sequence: CSVIGGSRATEAFF.

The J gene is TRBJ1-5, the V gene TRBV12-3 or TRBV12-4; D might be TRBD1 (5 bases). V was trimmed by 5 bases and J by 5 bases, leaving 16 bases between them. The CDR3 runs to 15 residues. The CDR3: CASSRIGGGDQPQHF. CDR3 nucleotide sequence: TGTGCCAGCAGTAGAATTGGGGGTGGGGATCAGCCCCAGCATTTT.

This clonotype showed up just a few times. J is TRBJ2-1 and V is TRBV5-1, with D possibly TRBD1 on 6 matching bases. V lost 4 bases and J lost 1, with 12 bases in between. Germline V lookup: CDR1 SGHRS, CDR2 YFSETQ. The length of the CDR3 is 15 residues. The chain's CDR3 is CASSPPDSSYNEQFF. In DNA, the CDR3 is TGCGCCAGCAGCCCACCGGACAGTTCCTACAATGAGCAGTTCTTC.

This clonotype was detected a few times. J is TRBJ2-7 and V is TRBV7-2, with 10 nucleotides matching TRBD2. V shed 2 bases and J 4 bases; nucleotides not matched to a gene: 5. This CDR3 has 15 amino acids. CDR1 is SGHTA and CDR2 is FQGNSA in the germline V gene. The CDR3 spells CASSLRWTSGYEQYF. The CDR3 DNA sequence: TGTGCCAGCAGCTTACGGTGGACTAGCGGTTACGAGCAGTACTTC.

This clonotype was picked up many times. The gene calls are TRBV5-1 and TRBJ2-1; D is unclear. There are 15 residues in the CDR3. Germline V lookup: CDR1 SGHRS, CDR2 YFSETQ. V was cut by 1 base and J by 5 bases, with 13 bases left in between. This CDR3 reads CASSLITLGDNEQFF. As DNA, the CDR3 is TGCGCCAGCAGCTTGATAACCTTAGGCGACAATGAGCAGTTCTTC.

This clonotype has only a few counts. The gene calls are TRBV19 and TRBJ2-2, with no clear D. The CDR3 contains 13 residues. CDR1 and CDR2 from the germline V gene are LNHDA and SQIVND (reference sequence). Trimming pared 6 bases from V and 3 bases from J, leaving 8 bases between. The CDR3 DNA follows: TGTGCCAGTAGCCCCAGGTACACCGGGGAGCTGTTTTTT. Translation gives CASSPRYTGELFF.

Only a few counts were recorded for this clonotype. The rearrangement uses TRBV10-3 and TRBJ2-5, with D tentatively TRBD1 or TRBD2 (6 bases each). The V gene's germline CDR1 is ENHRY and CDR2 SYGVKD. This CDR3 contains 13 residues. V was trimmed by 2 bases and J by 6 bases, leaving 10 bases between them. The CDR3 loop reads CAISEKGGQTQYF. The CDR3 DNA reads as TGTGCCATCAGTGAGAAAGGGGGGCAGACCCAGTACTTC.

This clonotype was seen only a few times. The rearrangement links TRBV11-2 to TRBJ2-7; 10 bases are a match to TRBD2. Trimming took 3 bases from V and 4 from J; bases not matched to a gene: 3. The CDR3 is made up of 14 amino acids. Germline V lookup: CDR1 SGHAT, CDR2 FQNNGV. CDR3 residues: CASSFASGGYEQYF. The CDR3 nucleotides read TGTGCCAGCAGCTTTGCTAGCGGGGGTTACGAGCAGTACTTC.

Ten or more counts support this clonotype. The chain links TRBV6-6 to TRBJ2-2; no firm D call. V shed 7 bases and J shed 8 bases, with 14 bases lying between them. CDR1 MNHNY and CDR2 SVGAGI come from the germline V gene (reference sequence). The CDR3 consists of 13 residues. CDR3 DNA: TGTGCCAGCATCAAAACCTCTCCGGGGGAGCTGTTTTTT. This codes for CASIKTSPGELFF.

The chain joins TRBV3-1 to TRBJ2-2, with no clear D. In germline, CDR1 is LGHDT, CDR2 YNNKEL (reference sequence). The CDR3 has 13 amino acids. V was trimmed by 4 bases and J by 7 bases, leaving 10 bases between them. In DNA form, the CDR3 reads TGTGCCAGCAGCCCCAGGTCCTTCGGGGAGCTGTTTTTT. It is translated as CASSPRSFGELFF.

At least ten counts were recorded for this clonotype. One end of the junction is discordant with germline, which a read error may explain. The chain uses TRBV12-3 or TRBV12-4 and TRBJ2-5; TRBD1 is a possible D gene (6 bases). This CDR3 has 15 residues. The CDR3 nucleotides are TGTGCCAGCGCGATGGGGGCTAATACGCCATCCGCATCAGGGTTC. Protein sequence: CASAMGANTPSASGF.

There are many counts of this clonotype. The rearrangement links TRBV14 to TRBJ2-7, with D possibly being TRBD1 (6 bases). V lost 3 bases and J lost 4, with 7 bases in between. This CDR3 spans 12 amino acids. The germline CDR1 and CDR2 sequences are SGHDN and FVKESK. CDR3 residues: CASSQRGYEQYF. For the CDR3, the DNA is TGTGCCAGCAGCCAGAGGGGGTACGAGCAGTACTTC.

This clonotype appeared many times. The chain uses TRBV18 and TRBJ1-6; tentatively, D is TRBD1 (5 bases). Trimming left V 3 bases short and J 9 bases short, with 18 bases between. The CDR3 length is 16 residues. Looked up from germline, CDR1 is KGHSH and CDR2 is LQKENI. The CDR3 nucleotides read TGTGCCAGCTCACCTTTACCCAGGGAATGGGGTTCACCCCTCCACTTT. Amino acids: CASSPLPREWGSPLHF. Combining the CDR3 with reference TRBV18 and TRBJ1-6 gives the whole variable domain NAGVMQNPRHLVRRRGQEARLRCSPMKGHSHVYWYRQLPEEGLKFMVYLQKENIIDESGMPKERFSAEFPKEGPSILRIQQVVRGDSAAYFCASSPLPREWGSPLHFGNGTRLTVT.

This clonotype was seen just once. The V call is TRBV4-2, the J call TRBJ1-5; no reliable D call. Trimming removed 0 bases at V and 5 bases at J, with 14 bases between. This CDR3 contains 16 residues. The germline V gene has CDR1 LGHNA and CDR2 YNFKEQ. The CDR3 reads CASSQEYSQEDQPQHF. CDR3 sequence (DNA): TGTGCCAGCAGCCAAGAATACTCGCAGGAAGATCAGCCCCAGCATTTT.